A selection of T cell receptor beta chains follows, all from one sample in a study of blood T cells in healthy people across ages. Each CDR3 protein gets one entry after TCRdb re-called the 5' RACE reads with MiXCR. The sample comprises hundreds of thousands of distinct CDR3 sequences, about 32% of which are singletons, and 15% to 17% rests with the top ten. Sequencing was carried out using blood. The receptors originated from a woman older than 75 in good health. CDR3s include the opening cysteine and the closing phenylalanine or tryptophan. D genes are given only for firm matches. Rows may omit the clone size; those that give it use once, few, many or a size class.

cdr3_nt cdr3_aa clone_size v_call d_call j_call
TGTGCCAGCAGTTACTCCCTGGGGCCGGTATACATTCAGTACTTC CASSYSLGPVYIQYF many TRBV6-2/TRBV6-3 - TRBJ2-4
TGCAGTGCTAGTGATGACAGCCAAGAGACCCAGTACTTC CSASDDSQETQYF many TRBV20-1 - TRBJ2-5
TGTGCCAGCAACGCGGGAGGGCTATTACAAGAGACCCAGTACTTC CASNAGGLLQETQYF - TRBV28 TRBD2 TRBJ2-5
TGTGCCAGCAGTGAAGCCCGGACTAGCGGGGGAACAGATACGCAGTATTTT CASSEARTSGGTDTQYF many TRBV6-1 TRBD2 TRBJ2-3
TGTGCCAGCAGTGACGGGAGACCACCCCTCCACTTT CASSDGRPPLHF - TRBV6-1 - TRBJ1-6
TGTGCCAGCAGAACACAGGTGTTTGCAGATGCGCAGTATTTT CASRTQVFADAQYF - TRBV12-3/TRBV12-4 - TRBJ2-3
TGTGCCAGCAGTTTGGACGGATTTAATCAGCCCCAGCATTTT CASSLDGFNQPQHF - TRBV12-3/TRBV12-4 - TRBJ1-5
TGTACCAGCAGCTTAGCGGGGATCGAGCAGTACTTC CTSSLAGIEQYF - TRBV7-9 TRBD2 TRBJ2-7
TGCACCAGCAGCCCATCCGGGACAGAAAATGAAAAACTGTTTTTT CTSSPSGTENEKLFF - TRBV5-1 TRBD1 TRBJ1-4
TGTGCCAGCAGCAGGACAGGGATCGGGGCAGGCTACGGGGAGCTGTTTTTT CASSRTGIGAGYGELFF few TRBV7-9 TRBD1 TRBJ2-2
TGTGCCAGCAGTTCAACGTACCAAGAGACCCAGTACTTC CASSSTYQETQYF many TRBV28 - TRBJ2-5
TGTGCCAGCAGTTTTGACCTACAGGGAATCCCTGAAGCTTTCTTT CASSFDLQGIPEAFF many TRBV12-3/TRBV12-4 - TRBJ1-1
TGTGCCAGCAGTTTACAGGGGAAGGATGGCTACACCTTC CASSLQGKDGYTF many TRBV27 - TRBJ1-2
TGCAGCGTTGACTCAAACAGGGACGAGCAGTACTTC CSVDSNRDEQYF - TRBV29-1 - TRBJ2-7
TGTACCAGCAGCTTCAAGGGGGAGGGGACCTACGAGCAGTTCTTC CTSSFKGEGTYEQFF - TRBV7-2 - TRBJ2-1
TGCGCCAGCAGCTTGGCCGGGTCGGGAGGCCTTGTCGGGCAGTTCTTC CASSLAGSGGLVGQFF - TRBV5-1 TRBD2 TRBJ2-1
TGTGCCAGCAGCTTAGTAAGGGGGGATACCAACGTCCTGACTTTC CASSLVRGDTNVLTF many TRBV7-9 - TRBJ2-6
TGTGCCAGCCTGCCCCCGTCTTCTGGGGCCAACGTCCTGACTTTC CASLPPSSGANVLTF once TRBV7-2 - TRBJ2-6
TGTGCCAGCAGCCAAGATGGAACTTCCTATAATTCACCCCTCCACTTT CASSQDGTSYNSPLHF many TRBV4-2 - TRBJ1-6
TGTGCCAGCACCGGCGCCGGGACTAGCGGGAGCCGGGATGGACATGAGCAGTTCTTC CASTGAGTSGSRDGHEQFF - TRBV3-1 TRBD2 TRBJ2-1
TGTGCCAGCAGCTTGGGGCCAGCCTACAATGAGCAGTACTTC CASSLGPAYNEQYF - TRBV5-4 - TRBJ2-7
TGCAGTGCTGGGCTAGGGGCACAAGAGACCCAGTACTTC CSAGLGAQETQYF few TRBV20-1 - TRBJ2-5
TGTGCCAGCAGCTCACCGGGACTGGGGAACAATGAGCAGTTCTTC CASSSPGLGNNEQFF many TRBV9 - TRBJ2-1
TGTGCCACCGCGGGGACAGGAGGCTACAATGAGCAGTTCTTC CATAGTGGYNEQFF many TRBV6-1 TRBD1 TRBJ2-1
TGTGCCACCAGTTCCGCCAGAAACTATGGCTACACCTTC CATSSARNYGYTF - TRBV24-1 - TRBJ1-2
TGTGCCAGCAGCCAAGATCTGGCAGGGCGTGCTGAAGCTTTCTTT CASSQDLAGRAEAFF many TRBV4-2 - TRBJ1-1
TGTGCCACGCGGCAATATGGCGATTCCTACAATGAGCAGTTCTTC CATRQYGDSYNEQFF many TRBV15 - TRBJ2-1
TGCAGTGCTTCGGTTACTAGCACAGATACGCAGTATTTT CSASVTSTDTQYF many TRBV20-1 - TRBJ2-3
TGCGCCAGCAGCTTGTTCAGCGGGGGTCACAATGAGCAGTTCTTC CASSLFSGGHNEQFF many TRBV5-1 TRBD2 TRBJ2-1
TGTGCCAGCAGCGTGGTACCGGGGACAGATACGCAGTATTTT CASSVVPGTDTQYF - TRBV9 - TRBJ2-3
TGTGCCAGCACCGCGGACAGGGGGCTTGGAAACACCATATATTTT CASTADRGLGNTIYF - TRBV6-5 TRBD1 TRBJ1-3
TGTGCCAGCACCCACAGGGGGCTGAGCGGGGCCAACGTCCTGACTTTC CASTHRGLSGANVLTF many TRBV6-2/TRBV6-3 TRBD1 TRBJ2-6
TGCAGTGCTAGAGGACAGGAAAACACTGAAGCTTTCTTT CSARGQENTEAFF - TRBV20-1 - TRBJ1-1
TGTGCCAGCAGTGACATAGGGGGCAGGAATTCACCCCTCCACTTT CASSDIGGRNSPLHF few TRBV2 TRBD1 TRBJ1-6
TGTGCCATCAGTCCCCGGGACAGTTGGGAGGAAGAGCTGTTTTTT CAISPRDSWEEELFF - TRBV10-3 - TRBJ2-2
TGTGCCAGCAGGTGGACACAAGAGACCCAGTACTTC CASRWTQETQYF many TRBV6-2/TRBV6-3 - TRBJ2-5